The sequence of this T cell receptor beta chain was determined in a study of neoadjuvant anti-PD-1 for oral cavity cancer. Study-level information: Patients mostly received three to four biweekly nivolumab doses at 3 mg/kg before surgery. Patients without progression received a fourth nivolumab dose around day 43, then surgical resection on days 50-56.

V was pared by 3 bases and J by 4 bases, with 9 bases between. CDR3 length: 13 amino acids. Germline V gives CDR1 SGHDN, CDR2 FVKESK. The data were produced by immunoSEQ multiplex PCR, yet TCRdb's version contains in-frame clones alone and is incomplete. The sample holds approximately 7,200 clones; under 55% are singletons and the top ten take roughly 25%. Sequences were derived from tumor tissue, sampled before nivolumab (anti-PD-1) treatment. This receptor was obtained from a person aged 35-80 years with oral cavity squamous cell carcinoma. The chain joins TRBV14 to TRBJ1-2; D is undetermined. In nucleotides, the CDR3 is TGTGCCAGCAGCCAGATGAGTACCTATGGCTACACCTTC. It specifies CASSQMSTYGYTF.